The next 3 T cell receptor beta chains were all read from a single sample in a study of early T cells in non-severe SARS-CoV-2 infection. Each CDR3 protein is one row after TCRdb ran MiXCR on the 5' RACE reads. This table holds around 50,000 distinct CDR3 sequences, around 10% found once. Sequenced input: whole blood. The receptors were gathered from an adult who was a healthcare worker with PCR-confirmed SARS-CoV-2 infection or an uninfected control (not recorded which).

The chain employs TRBV6-2 or TRBV6-3 and TRBJ2-3; 9 positions agree with TRBD2. J was trimmed by 4 bases and V by 7 bases; bases with no gene match: 6. The CDR3 totals 14 residues. CDR1 and CDR2 from the germline V gene are MNHEY and SVGEGT. The CDR3 bases are TGTGCCAGCACCCTAGCGGGGTCCTCAGATACGCAGTATTTT. Protein product: CASTLAGSSDTQYF.

This clonotype was seen a handful of times. The V call is TRBV5-4, the J call TRBJ1-5, with D hard to call. V was shortened by 5 bases and J by 3 bases, with 9 bases between the two germline ends. Germline V gene data show CDR1 as SGHNT and CDR2 as YYREEE (reference sequence). The CDR3 length is 13 residues. The CDR3 loop reads CASRLGPNQPQHF. CDR3 sequence (DNA): TGTGCCAGCAGGCTTGGCCCCAATCAGCCCCAGCATTTT.

This clonotype turned up a few times. The V gene is TRBV7-8, the J gene TRBJ2-7; D remains unclear. Trimming removed 5 bases from V and 0 bases from J, with 8 bases in between. Germline V gives CDR1 SGHVS, CDR2 FQNEAQ. This CDR3 is built from 13 residues. As DNA, the CDR3 is TGTGCCAGCAGCCCCCCGGCCTCCTACGAGCAGTACTTC. This gives the protein CASSPPASYEQYF.